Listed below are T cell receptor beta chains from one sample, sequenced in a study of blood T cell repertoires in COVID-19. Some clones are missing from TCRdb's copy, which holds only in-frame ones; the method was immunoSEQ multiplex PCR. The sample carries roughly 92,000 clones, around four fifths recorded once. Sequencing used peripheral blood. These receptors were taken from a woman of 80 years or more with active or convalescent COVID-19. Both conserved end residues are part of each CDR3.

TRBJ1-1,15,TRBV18,CASSPGQGGNTEAFF
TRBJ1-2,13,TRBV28,CASSIDSQGGYTF
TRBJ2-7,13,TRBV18,CASSTGTTYEQYF
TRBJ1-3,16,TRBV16,CASSQRGASGGNTIYF
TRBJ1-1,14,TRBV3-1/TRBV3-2,CASSPNDRGTEAFF
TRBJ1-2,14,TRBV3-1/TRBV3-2,CASSQDARELGYTF
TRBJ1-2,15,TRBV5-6,CASSFGTGGAYGYTF
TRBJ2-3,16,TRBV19,CASSTTWDTRTDTQYF
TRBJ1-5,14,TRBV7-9,CASSSLTGNQPQHF
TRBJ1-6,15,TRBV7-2,CASSLGLGIGDTVFF
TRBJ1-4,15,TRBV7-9,CASSLGAELNEKLFF
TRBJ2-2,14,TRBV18,CASSHDRFTGELFF
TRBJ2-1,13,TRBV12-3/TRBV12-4,CASSLGLNNEQFF
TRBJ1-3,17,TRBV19,CASSEQRSGRTGNTIYF
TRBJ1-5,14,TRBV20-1,CSASSADSNQPQHF
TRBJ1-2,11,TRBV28,CASSGREGYTF
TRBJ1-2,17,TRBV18,CASSPTPGAGPNYGYTF
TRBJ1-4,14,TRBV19,CASGGASGGEKLFF
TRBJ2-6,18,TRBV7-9,CASSSTGAGFSGANVLTF
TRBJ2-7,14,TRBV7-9,CASSLGTGAYEQYF
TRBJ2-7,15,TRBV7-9,CASSFLDSWDYGQYF
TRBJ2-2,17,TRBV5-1,CASSPESTGGSTGELFF
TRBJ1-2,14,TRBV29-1,CSVSIRQTNYGYTF
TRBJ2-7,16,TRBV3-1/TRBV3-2,CASSQVAIAEGGEQYF
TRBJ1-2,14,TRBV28,CASSLTDRDYGYTF
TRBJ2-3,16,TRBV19,CASSWFADSSTDTQYF
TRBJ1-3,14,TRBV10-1,CASSEDISGNTIYF
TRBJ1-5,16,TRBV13,CASSPLDRGLLQPQHF
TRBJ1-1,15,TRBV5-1,CASSLASQRNTEAFF
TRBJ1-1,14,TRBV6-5,CASRVRDRGTEAFF
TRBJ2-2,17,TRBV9,CASSVRAGGRFTGELFF
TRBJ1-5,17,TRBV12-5,CASGLVLLGQGGQPQHF
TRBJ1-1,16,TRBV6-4,CASSETAGTANTEAFF
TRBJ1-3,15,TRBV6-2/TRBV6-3,CASSYGGSSGNTIYF
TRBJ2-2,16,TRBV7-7,CASSPSRTGLTGELFF
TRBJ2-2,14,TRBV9,CASRSTANTGELFF
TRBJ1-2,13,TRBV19,CASTYNRAQEYTF
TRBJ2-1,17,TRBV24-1,CATSSAGGPISYNEQFF
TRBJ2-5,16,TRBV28,CASSLSPGQPLETQYF
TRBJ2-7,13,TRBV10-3,CAISGLETYEQYF
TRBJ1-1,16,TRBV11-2,CASSLGGGQMNTEAFF
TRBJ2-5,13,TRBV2,CASRTGYQETQYF
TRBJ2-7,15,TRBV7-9,CASSLVSGGHYEQYF
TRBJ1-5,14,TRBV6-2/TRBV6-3,CASRPTGGEQPQHF
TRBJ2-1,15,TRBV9,CASSVRDYPVGEQFF
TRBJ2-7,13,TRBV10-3,CAISLTPGDEQYF
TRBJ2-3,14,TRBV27,CASSVDRVEDTQYF
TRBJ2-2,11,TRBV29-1,CSVGGAGELFF
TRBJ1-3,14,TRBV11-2,CASSLDQIGNTIYF
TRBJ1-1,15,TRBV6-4,CASSQDSLMNTEAFF
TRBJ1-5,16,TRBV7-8,CASSLVLTGSNQPQHF
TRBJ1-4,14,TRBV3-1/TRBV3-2,CASSQGRFNEKLFF
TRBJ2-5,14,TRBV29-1,CSASSGGNQETQYF
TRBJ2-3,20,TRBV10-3,CAISESWASAGEPRTDTQYF
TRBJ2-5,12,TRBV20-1,CSASPGGETQYF
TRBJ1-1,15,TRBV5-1,CASSALGQGNTEAFF
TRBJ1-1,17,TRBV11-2,CASSLGFGRGQRTEAFF